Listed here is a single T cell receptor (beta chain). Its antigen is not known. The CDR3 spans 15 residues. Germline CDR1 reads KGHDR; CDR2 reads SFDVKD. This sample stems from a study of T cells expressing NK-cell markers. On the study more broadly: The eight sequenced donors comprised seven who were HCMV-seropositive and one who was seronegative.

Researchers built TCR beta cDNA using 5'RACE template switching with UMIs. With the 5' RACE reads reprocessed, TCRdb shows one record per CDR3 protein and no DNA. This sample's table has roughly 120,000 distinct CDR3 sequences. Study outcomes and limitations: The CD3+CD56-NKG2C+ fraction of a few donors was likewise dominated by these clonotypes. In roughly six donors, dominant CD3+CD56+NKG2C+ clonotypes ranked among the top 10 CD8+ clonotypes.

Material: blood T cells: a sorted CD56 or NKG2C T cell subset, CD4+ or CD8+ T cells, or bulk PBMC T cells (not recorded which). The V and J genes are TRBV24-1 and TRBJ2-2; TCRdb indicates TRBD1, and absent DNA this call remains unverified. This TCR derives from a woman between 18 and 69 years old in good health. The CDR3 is CATSDGQGDTGELFF.